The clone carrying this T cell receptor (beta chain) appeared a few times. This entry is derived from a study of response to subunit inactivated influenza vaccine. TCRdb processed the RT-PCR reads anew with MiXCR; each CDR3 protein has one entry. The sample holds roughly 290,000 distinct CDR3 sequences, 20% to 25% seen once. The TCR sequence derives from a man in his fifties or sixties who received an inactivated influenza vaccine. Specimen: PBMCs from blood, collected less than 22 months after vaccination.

The CDR3 loop is CASRPVGLYRAEEKLFF. CDR3 DNA: TGCGCCAGCAGACCGGTGGGCCTGTACAGGGCCGAGGAAAAACTGTTTTTT. This chain connects TRBV23-1 to TRBJ1-4; D may be TRBD1 (6 bases). TRBV23-1 is placed among ORFs of uncertain function. V shed 6 bases and J shed 8 bases, with 25 bases lying between them. The CDR3 sequence is 17 residues long.